Shown below are 10 T cell receptor beta chains from a single sample sequenced in a study. Cells sorted as Tregs were CD4+, CD25+ and CD127-/low. MiXCR was run by TCRdb on the 5' RACE reads, yielding one entry per CDR3 protein. Counted here are roughly 58,000 distinct CDR3 sequences, less than 25% occurring once; the ten biggest clones make up roughly 3.2%. What was sequenced was tumor-infiltrating Tregs sorted from the breast tumor. All receptors come from a female donor with breast cancer.

In this sample, this clonotype turned up many times. This chain connects TRBV5-1 to TRBJ1-2; weak D call: TRBD1 (6 bases). The CDR3 contains 14 residues. The V end lost 0 bases, the J end lost 6 bases, and 12 bases lay between the germline ends. Germline-derived CDR1 and CDR2 are SGHRS and YFSETQ. Written as DNA, the CDR3 is TGCGCCAGCAGCTTGGAAGGACAGCCTAATGGCTACACCTTC. Encoded protein: CASSLEGQPNGYTF.

This clonotype was picked up a small number of times. The rearrangement joins TRBV4-1 to TRBJ2-7; 9 nucleotides align to TRBD2. V gave up 1 base and J gave up 3 bases; unmatched junction bases: 7. The CDR3 extends over 16 amino acids. The germline CDR1 and CDR2 sequences are MGHRA and YSYEKL. The CDR3: CASSQGLAGVGYEQYF. The CDR3 region has the DNA TGCGCCAGCAGCCAAGGATTAGCGGGAGTGGGCTACGAGCAGTACTTC.

This clonotype was counted between two and nine times. This sequence joins TRBV20-1 and TRBJ1-1; no firm D call. There are 12 residues in the CDR3. Germline CDR1 is DFQATT and CDR2 is SNEGSKA (reference sequence). Trimming stripped 4 bases from V and 1 base from J, with 7 bases between. The CDR3, as DNA: TGCAGTGCTAAATTCCAGAACACTGAAGCTTTCTTT. This gives the protein CSAKFQNTEAFF.

This clonotype was seen more than once but under ten times. V is TRBV7-2 and J is TRBJ1-1, with TRBD1 matching 12 bases. The CDR3 runs to 18 residues. The V gene's germline CDR1 is SGHTA and CDR2 FQGNSA. J was trimmed by 1 base and V by 3 bases; bases with no gene match: 9. In DNA form, the CDR3 reads TGTGCCAGCAGCTTCGCGATTCGGGACAGGGGGCAGAACACTGAAGCTTTCTTT. Protein: CASSFAIRDRGQNTEAFF.

This clonotype has more than one count but fewer than ten. The chain carries TRBV12-3 or TRBV12-4 and TRBJ2-5; 8 bases match TRBD2. V dropped 6 bases and J dropped 6; count of bases not matched to a gene: 6. The CDR3 length is 13 residues. The CDR3 coding sequence is TGTGCCAGCAGCCCCGCGGGAGGACAGACCCAGTACTTC. This sequence encodes CASSPAGGQTQYF.

This clonotype has a handful of counts. The rearrangement uses TRBV5-1 and TRBJ1-1; 10 bases map to TRBD1. V trimming: 3 bases; J trimming: 5 bases; junction bases outside the gene matches: 7. The CDR3 extends over 15 amino acids. Germline V gene sequence: CDR1 SGHRS, CDR2 YFSETQ. The CDR3 loop reads CASSSGDRGGTEAFF. CDR3 sequence (DNA): TGCGCCAGCAGCTCGGGGGACAGGGGTGGTACTGAAGCTTTCTTT.

This clonotype was observed a few times. The chain employs TRBV2 and TRBJ2-1; D perhaps matches TRBD2 (6 bases). Trimming removed 4 bases at V and 2 bases at J, with 12 bases between. Germline V lookup: CDR1 SNHLY, CDR2 FYNNEI. The CDR3 loop spans 15 amino acids. The CDR3 DNA reads TGTGCCAGCAGTGCCCGGGACTGGCCCTACAATGAGCAGTTCTTC. Amino acids: CASSARDWPYNEQFF.

This clonotype was found a few times. The chain recombines TRBV5-1 with TRBJ2-2; no reliable D call. The CDR3 has 15 amino acids. Trimming removed 0 bases at V and 0 bases at J, with 6 bases between. The germline V gene has CDR1 SGHRS and CDR2 YFSETQ. The DNA of the CDR3 is TGCGCCAGCAGCTTGGTGACACCGAACACCGGGGAGCTGTTTTTT. Protein: CASSLVTPNTGELFF.

This clonotype was seen once. This could be a read error, since a much larger clone is one nucleotide away. The genes are TRBV5-1 and TRBJ1-1; TRBD1 matches 8 bases. Germline values: CDR1 SGHRS, CDR2 YFSETQ. V lost 10 bases to trimming and J lost 1 base; unmatched junction nucleotides: 9. This CDR3 has 14 amino acids. The CDR3 protein is CAGGQGQTNTEAFF. Written as DNA, the CDR3 is TGCGCCGGCGGACAGGGACAGACGAACACTGAAGCTTTCTTT.

V usage is TRBV20-1 and J usage is TRBJ1-6; D gene unclear. V shed 3 bases and J shed 12 bases, with 12 bases lying between them. The CDR3 runs to 12 residues. Germline V lookup: CDR1 DFQATT, CDR2 SNEGSKA (reference sequence). The CDR3 spells CSASSLAQPLHF. In nucleotides, the CDR3 is TGCAGTGCTAGCTCTCTAGCGCAACCCCTCCACTTT.